The 17 T cell receptor beta chains listed next were all sequenced from one sample in a study of blood T cell repertoires in COVID-19. Some clones are missing from TCRdb's copy, which holds only in-frame ones; the method was immunoSEQ multiplex PCR. The sample holds roughly 30,000 clones, approximately 75% seen once. The material sequenced was peripheral blood. The receptor source for this set is a boy between 2 and 10 years old with active or convalescent COVID-19.

V and J are TRBV6-2 or TRBV6-3 and TRBJ2-6, with D possibly TRBD2 on 7 matching bases. CDR3 length: 18 amino acids. Between the trimmed V and J ends, which lost 6 bases and 2 bases, there was a span of 20 bases. In germline, CDR1 is MNHEY, CDR2 SVGEGT. The chain's CDR3 is CASSSRWGGATGANVLTF. In DNA, the CDR3 is TGTGCCAGCAGCTCCCGATGGGGGGGCGCAACTGGGGCCAACGTCCTGACTTTC.

The sample holds one count of this clone. The chain has TRBV28 and TRBJ2-1; D is perhaps TRBD2 (5 bases). Trimming took 3 bases from V and 8 from J, leaving 8 bases between them. The germline V gene has CDR1 MDHEN and CDR2 SYDVKM. The CDR3 runs to 12 residues. The CDR3 sequence: CASSFGLYEQFF. The CDR3 nucleotides read TGTGCCAGCAGTTTCGGACTTTATGAGCAGTTCTTC.

This clone came up a few times. The chain uses TRBV7-9 and TRBJ2-1, with 7 nucleotides matching TRBD2. The trim removed 5 bases at V and 9 bases at J, leaving 7 bases unmatched. This CDR3 contains 13 residues. Germline CDR1 reads SEHNR; CDR2 reads FQNEAQ (reference sequence). As DNA, the CDR3 is TGTGCCAGCAGCCCGACTAGCTGGAGTGAGCAGTTCTTC. Translated, it gives CASSPTSWSEQFF. Supplemented by reference TRBV7-9 and TRBJ2-1, the full variable domain reads DTGVSQNPRHKITKRGQNVTFRCDPISEHNRLYWYRQTLGQGPEFLTYFQNEAQLEKSRLLSDRFSAERPKGSFSTLEIQRTEQGDSAMYLCASSPTSWSEQFFGPGTRLTVL.

This rearrangement joins TRBV7-6 to TRBJ2-1; possible D gene TRBD2, 6 bases. Germline CDR1 is SGHVS and CDR2 is FNYEAQ. This CDR3 contains 16 residues. Trimming removed 5 bases from V and 1 base from J, with 15 bases in between. The CDR3 coding sequence is TGTGCCAGCAGCCGCAGCGGGCCTCTATCCTACAATGAGCAGTTCTTC. This sequence encodes CASSRSGPLSYNEQFF.

This clone was counted a few times. The V call is TRBV5-4, the J call TRBJ2-2; D is ambiguous. The germline V gene encodes CDR1 SGHNT and CDR2 YYREEE (reference sequence). Trimming pared 3 bases from V and 4 bases from J, leaving 4 bases between. This CDR3 has 12 amino acids. The CDR3 bases are TGTGCCAGCAGCTACGGCACCGGGGAGCTGTTTTTT. This gives the protein CASSYGTGELFF.

This clone appeared once. The rearrangement links TRBV2 to TRBJ1-6, with no clear D. The V end lost 6 bases, the J end lost 7 bases, and 19 bases lay between the germline ends. This CDR3 is built from 16 residues. Germline V CDR1 and CDR2: SNHLY, FYNNEI. CDR3 DNA: TGTGCCAGCAGGCAGGAGGCGCGCCCAGCCAATTCACCCCTCCACTTT. It specifies CASRQEARPANSPLHF.

CDR3 sequence: CASSGLAGGYTGELFF. In DNA, the CDR3 is TGCGCCAGCAGCGGCCTAGCGGGGGGTTACACCGGGGAGCTGTTTTTT. This rearrangement joins TRBV5-1 to TRBJ2-2; 11 bases map to TRBD2. The germline V gene encodes CDR1 SGHRS and CDR2 YFSETQ. J lost 3 bases, V lost 4 bases, and 5 bases had no gene match. There are 16 residues in the CDR3.

This clone was counted between two and nine times. This chain joins TRBV5-1 and TRBJ1-3; TRBD1 agrees at 8 bases. The V and J ends lost 3 bases and 8 bases, in that order; junction bases with no gene match: 10. CDR1 SGHRS and CDR2 YFSETQ come from the germline V gene. The CDR3 contains 15 residues. The CDR3 region is CASSSDWTGRYTIYF. In DNA, the CDR3 is TGCGCCAGCAGCTCGGACTGGACAGGGCGATACACCATATATTTT.

This clone was seen more than once but under ten times. The V gene is TRBV5-1, the J gene TRBJ1-4; D is ambiguous. CDR1 and CDR2 from the germline V gene are SGHRS and YFSETQ. V was trimmed by 6 bases and J by 3 bases, leaving 15 bases between them. The CDR3 totals 15 residues. CDR3 bases: TGCGCCAGCAATCCCGGGGATAACTCTAATGAAAAACTGTTTTTT. It yields the protein CASNPGDNSNEKLFF.

The genes are TRBV9 and TRBJ1-2; TRBD1 is a possible D gene (6 bases). V lost 1 base and J lost 3, with 7 bases in between. The germline gives CDR1 SGDLS, CDR2 YYNGEE. This CDR3 is 13 amino acids long. CDR3 protein: CASSVQGYYGYTF. The CDR3 DNA is TGTGCCAGCAGCGTACAGGGGTACTATGGCTACACCTTC.

This clone was counted once. As DNA, the CDR3 is TGTGCCAGCAGCTTAGAGGGGCAGAACACTGAAGCTTTCTTT. Protein sequence: CASSLEGQNTEAFF. The rearrangement joins TRBV7-9 to TRBJ1-1, with a weak D call TRBD1 (5 bases). The CDR3 sequence is 14 residues long. CDR1 SEHNR and CDR2 FQNEAQ come from the germline V gene (reference sequence). The germline V and J ends were trimmed by 1 base and 1 base, with 7 bases remaining between them.

The V gene is TRBV9, the J gene TRBJ2-7, with 9 bases that match TRBD2. This CDR3 has 16 amino acids. V lost 2 bases, J lost 3 bases, and 9 bases stayed unmatched. CDR1 and CDR2 from the germline V gene are SGDLS and YYNGEE. CDR3 DNA sequence: TGTGCCAGCAGCGTCGGATTAGCGGGAGACGTCTACGAGCAGTACTTC. It encodes CASSVGLAGDVYEQYF.

The chain has TRBV19 and TRBJ1-5; weak D call: TRBD1 (5 bases). The CDR3 runs to 19 residues. The V and J ends lost 1 base and 0 bases respectively, with 19 bases between them. Germline CDR1 is LNHDA and CDR2 is SQIVND (reference sequence). CDR3 residues: CASSIVWRGPPHSNQPQHF. In DNA form, the CDR3 reads TGTGCCAGTAGTATAGTCTGGAGGGGCCCCCCTCATAGCAATCAGCCCCAGCATTTT.

The chain carries TRBV27 and TRBJ1-1; possible D gene TRBD1, 5 bases. CDR3 size: 18 residues. The V end was cut by 3 bases, the J end by 0 bases, with 20 bases between. Germline V CDR1 and CDR2: MNHEY, SMNVEV (reference sequence). CDR3 amino acids: CASSFFVGPETVNTEAFF. CDR3 coding DNA: TGTGCCAGCAGTTTCTTCGTGGGGCCAGAGACGGTGAACACTGAAGCTTTCTTT.

This clone came up a few times. This rearrangement joins TRBV5-1 to TRBJ2-7; a weak D match, TRBD1 (6 bases). The V end lost 4 bases, the J end lost 3 bases, and 14 bases lay between the germline ends. The CDR3 runs 14 residues. Germline V gene lookup returns CDR1 SGHRS and CDR2 YFSETQ. The CDR3: CASSEGTLLYEQYF. In DNA, the CDR3 is TGCGCCAGCAGCGAGGGGACACTTCTCTACGAGCAGTACTTC.

The CDR3 protein is CASSLSGGRNYGYTF. CDR3 nucleotides: TGCGCCAGCAGCTTATCCGGAGGTAGGAACTATGGCTACACCTTC. This chain joins TRBV5-1 and TRBJ1-2; D is uncertain. Trimming took 2 bases from V and 2 from J, leaving 13 bases between them. Germline CDR1 SGHRS, CDR2 YFSETQ. The CDR3 runs to 15 residues.

The chain couples TRBV25-1 to TRBJ1-5; TRBD1 matches at 9 bases. Unmatched junction bases numbered 6, after V lost 4 bases and J lost 2 bases. Looked up from germline, CDR1 is MGHDK and CDR2 is SYGVNS. This CDR3 contains 16 residues. In DNA form, the CDR3 reads TGTGCCAGCAGTGCCACAGGGGGCGAGGGCAATCAGCCCCAGCATTTT. As protein: CASSATGGEGNQPQHF.